This is a list of T cell receptor beta chains from one sample in a study of blood T cell repertoires in COVID-19. Clones were read by immunoSEQ multiplex PCR, and TCRdb kept only the in-frame ones, dropping some. Here the sample spans about 69,000 clones, 65% to 90% being singletons. The sample was peripheral blood. The receptors shown here come from an older man with acute or convalescent COVID-19. Both conserved end residues are part of each CDR3. A D gene is named only where the DNA matches it firmly. Only some rows state a clone size, as once, few, many or a class for expanded clones.

>TRBJ1-5|.|TRBV27|.
CASSESNQPQHF
TGTGCCAGCAGTGAGTCAAATCAGCCCCAGCATTTT
>TRBJ2-5|.|TRBV15|.
CATSRAGSAEGTQYF
TGTGCCACCAGCAGAGCCGGGTCTGCGGAGGGGACCCAGTACTTC
>TRBJ2-7|few|TRBV6-2/TRBV6-3|TRBD2
CASSYQREWEQYF
TGTGCCAGCAGTTACCAGCGGGAGTGGGAGCAGTACTTC
>TRBJ1-5|.|TRBV19|.
CASSPRGQQGPNQPQHF
TGTGCCAGTAGTCCCCGGGGACAACAAGGACCCAATCAGCCCCAGCATTTT
>TRBJ1-1|.|TRBV13|.
CASSLAGNTEAFF
TGTGCCAGCAGCTTAGCGGGGAACACTGAAGCTTTCTTT
>TRBJ1-1|once|TRBV4-3|.
CASSQDKTAEAFF
TGCGCCAGCAGCCAAGATAAGACAGCTGAAGCTTTCTTT
>TRBJ2-2|.|TRBV6-5|.
CASSRQTAGELFF
TGTGCCAGCAGCCGACAGACCGCCGGGGAGCTGTTTTTT
>TRBJ2-7|.|TRBV7-2|TRBD2
CASRGGGTSGSYEQYF
TGTGCCAGCAGGGGCGGGGGGACTAGCGGATCCTACGAGCAGTACTTC
>TRBJ2-1|.|TRBV24-1|.
CATSDSREQFF
TGTGCCACCAGTGATTCCCGGGAGCAGTTCTTC
>TRBJ2-7|.|TRBV6-5|.
CASTRAGAGDEQYF
TGTGCCAGCACCCGAGCTGGGGCAGGGGATGAGCAGTACTTC
>TRBJ2-3|.|TRBV4-1|TRBD2
CASSQEIPPSGLTDTQYF
TGCGCCAGCAGCCAAGAAATTCCTCCTAGCGGCCTCACAGATACGCAGTATTTT
>TRBJ1-2|few|TRBV19|.
CASSQGREDGYTF
TGTGCCAGTAGTCAGGGCCGGGAGGATGGCTACACCTTC
>TRBJ2-3|.|TRBV27|.
CASRRWIPDTQYF
TGTGCCAGTCGGAGGTGGATACCAGATACGCAGTATTTT
>TRBJ2-1|.|TRBV29-1|.
CSAYPERAYNEQFF
TGCAGCGCTTACCCCGAACGAGCCTACAATGAGCAGTTCTTC
>TRBJ2-3|.|TRBV7-2|TRBD1
CASSSRQGRTDTQYF
TGTGCCAGCAGCTCGCGACAGGGGAGGACAGATACGCAGTATTTT
>TRBJ2-7|once|TRBV9|TRBD1
CASSVDPTGNEQYF
TGTGCCAGCAGCGTAGACCCGACAGGGAACGAGCAGTACTTC
>TRBJ2-7|.|TRBV7-8|.
CASSRGTGTYEQYF
TGTGCCAGCAGCCGTGGAACAGGGACCTACGAGCAGTACTTC
>TRBJ2-2|.|TRBV12-3/TRBV12-4|TRBD2
CASSLRGEGELFF
TGTGCCAGCAGTTTACGGGGGGAGGGGGAGCTGTTTTTT
>TRBJ2-1|.|TRBV4-1|TRBD2
CASSQTSGGYNEQFF
TGCGCCAGCAGCCAGACTAGCGGGGGCTACAATGAGCAGTTCTTC
>TRBJ1-6|few|TRBV28|.
CASRQDTKSSYNSPLHF
TGTGCCAGCAGGCAGGACACGAAAAGCTCCTATAATTCACCCCTCCACTTT
>TRBJ1-3|once|TRBV5-5|TRBD1
CASSLADRGTIYF
TGTGCCAGCAGCTTGGCTGACAGGGGCACCATATATTTT
>TRBJ1-2|once|TRBV11-3|TRBD1
CASSLVGGSDYGYTF
TGTGCCAGCAGCTTAGTAGGGGGCTCGGACTATGGCTACACCTTC
>TRBJ1-2|few|TRBV27|.
CASGPLDRLPGGTHYGYTF
TGTGCCAGCGGCCCTCTGGACCGATTACCGGGGGGAACTCACTATGGCTACACCTTC
>TRBJ2-3|.|TRBV6-4|.
CASSESASTDTQYF
TGTGCCAGCAGTGAAAGCGCGAGCACAGATACGCAGTATTTT
>TRBJ2-1|.|TRBV5-1|TRBD2
CASNHGRPLYNEQFF
TGCGCCAGCAATCACGGGAGGCCCCTCTACAATGAGCAGTTCTTC
>TRBJ2-7|.|TRBV28|TRBD2
CASSLIGTSGFRTYEQYF
TGTGCCAGCAGCTTGATCGGGACTAGCGGGTTCAGGACCTACGAGCAGTACTTC
>TRBJ1-2|.|TRBV18|TRBD1
CASSPRTGGENGGYTF
TGTGCCAGCTCACCGCGCACAGGGGGCGAGAATGGGGGCTACACCTTC
>TRBJ2-3|.|TRBV18|TRBD2
CASSPGLAADTQYF
TGTGCCAGCTCACCCGGACTAGCGGCAGATACGCAGTATTTT
>TRBJ2-1|.|TRBV5-1|.
CASSLDRAGVFDEQFF
TGCGCCAGCAGCTTGGACAGGGCGGGAGTATTTGATGAGCAGTTCTTC
>TRBJ2-1|once|TRBV9|TRBD2
CASSVRGVVSNEQFF
TGTGCCAGCAGCGTACGGGGGGTCGTGAGCAATGAGCAGTTCTTC
>TRBJ2-2|once|TRBV5-4|.
CASSLQAANTGELFF
TGTGCCAGCAGCTTGCAAGCGGCGAACACCGGGGAGCTGTTTTTT
>TRBJ2-1|.|TRBV5-6|TRBD2
CASSGPSGGFSYNEQFF
TGTGCCAGCAGCGGTCCTAGCGGGGGGTTCTCCTACAATGAGCAGTTCTTC
>TRBJ2-5|once|TRBV4-3|TRBD1
CASSQGTGTVGFTQYF
TGCGCCAGCAGCCAGGGGACCGGGACAGTCGGATTTACCCAGTACTTC
>TRBJ2-3|.|TRBV27|TRBD2
CASTFTAGGPSQYF
TGTGCCAGCACCTTCACGGCGGGAGGGCCCTCGCAGTATTTT
>TRBJ2-7|.|TRBV7-6|.
CASSSYRDNSYEQYF
TGTGCCAGCAGTAGTTACCGGGACAACTCATACGAGCAGTACTTC
>TRBJ2-7|.|TRBV27|TRBD2
CASSFRGTSGRINEQYF
TGTGCCAGCAGTTTCCGGGGGACTAGCGGGAGGATCAACGAGCAGTACTTC
>TRBJ2-3|.|TRBV9|.
CASSPMSSSTDTQYF
TGTGCCAGCAGCCCTATGTCATCTAGCACAGATACGCAGTATTTT
>TRBJ2-1|.|TRBV7-9|.
CASSLWGGVRRNEQFF
TGTGCCAGCAGCTTGTGGGGGGGCGTAAGGAGGAATGAGCAGTTCTTC
>TRBJ1-2|.|TRBV6-4|.
CASSDGNNYGYTF
TGTGCCAGCAGTGACGGCAATAACTATGGCTACACCTTC
>TRBJ1-4|once|TRBV3-1/TRBV3-2|.
CASSQPGVGNEKLFF
TGTGCCAGCAGCCAACCCGGGGTGGGGAATGAAAAACTGTTTTTT
>TRBJ1-5|few|TRBV29-1|.
CSVLEEGNQPQHF
TGCAGCGTTCTAGAGGAGGGCAATCAGCCCCAGCATTTT
>TRBJ2-7|.|TRBV6-1|TRBD1
CASSDPGQVYEQYF
TGTGCCAGCAGTGATCCGGGACAGGTCTACGAGCAGTACTTC
>TRBJ2-5|.|TRBV24-1|TRBD1
CATSDSSGTDPETQYF
TGTGCCACCAGTGATTCATCCGGGACAGACCCGGAGACCCAGTACTTC
>TRBJ2-1|.|TRBV6-5|TRBD2
CASTTGLAGDNEQFF
TGTGCCAGCACCACCGGACTAGCGGGGGACAATGAGCAGTTCTTC
>TRBJ2-7|.|TRBV30|.
CAWTRGYEQYF
TGTGCCTGGACCAGGGGCTACGAGCAGTACTTC
>TRBJ1-3|.|TRBV18|.
CASSPQGATGNTIYF
TGTGCCAGCTCACCACAGGGAGCCACTGGAAACACCATATATTTT
>TRBJ1-2|.|TRBV19|.
CASGMGYTF
TGTGCCAGTGGCATGGGCTACACCTTC
>TRBJ2-1|.|TRBV30|.
CAWSSGVMGEGDNEQFF
TGTGCCTGGAGCTCAGGGGTGATGGGGGAAGGTGACAATGAGCAGTTCTTC
>TRBJ1-2|.|TRBV29-1|.
CSAQAGQTNYGYTF
TGCAGCGCACAAGCCGGACAGACCAACTATGGCTACACCTTC
>TRBJ2-7|.|TRBV5-5|TRBD1
CASLRQGAYEQYF
TGTGCCAGCCTCCGACAGGGTGCCTACGAGCAGTACTTC